This T cell receptor beta chain emerged from a study of T cells in Graves' hyperthyroidism and ophthalmopathy. For the study at large: Upon initial diagnosis and before any treatment, peripheral blood was collected.

From germline, CDR1 is DFQATT and CDR2 SNEGSKA (reference sequence). The CDR3 consists of 15 residues. Trimming pared 0 bases from V and 6 bases from J, leaving 17 bases between. Amplified regions were TCR beta CDR3 sequences from RNA transcripts. Carried out on the TCR CDR3, a first-round RT-PCR used the HTBI primer set. TCRdb used MiXCR to reprocess the multiplex PCR reads, holding one entry per CDR3 protein. The table records 330,000 or so distinct CDR3 sequences, roughly 20% of them present only once. The TCR was taken from a woman in her thirties or forties with Graves' ophthalmopathy. This chain connects TRBV20-1 to TRBJ2-5; perhaps TRBD1 as D (5 bases). Sequenced sample: blood. CDR3 sequence reads: CSARDSGQGGQTQYF. CDR3 DNA sequence: TGCAGTGCTAGAGATTCCGGGCAGGGCGGACAGACCCAGTACTTC.